The 19 T cell receptor beta chains in this list originate from one sample, sequenced in a study of blood T cell repertoires in COVID-19. Assay used: immunoSEQ multiplex PCR; TCRdb lists only in-frame clones, some missing. The sample yields about 44,000 clones, roughly nine tenths seen once. Sequenced input: peripheral blood. Receptors originate from a woman aged 80 or over in a cohort sampled during active or convalescent COVID-19.

CDR3 sequence: CASSLYQGTEAFF. The CDR3 bases are TGTGCCAGCAGTTTATACCAGGGGACTGAAGCTTTCTTT. The V gene is TRBV28, the J gene TRBJ1-1; D might be TRBD1 (6 bases). The V end was cut by 1 base, the J end by 5 bases, with 8 bases between. The CDR3 spans 13 residues. Germline assignment: CDR1 MDHEN and CDR2 SYDVKM. Full variable domain (missing parts from reference TRBV28 and TRBJ1-1): DVKVTQSSRYLVKRTGEKVFLECVQDMDHENMFWYRQDPGLGLRLIYFSYDVKMKEKGDIPEGYSVSREKKERFSLILESASTNQTSMYLCASSLYQGTEAFFGQGTRLTVV.

The CDR3 is CASSLPSGSYNEQFF. CDR3 in DNA: TGTGCCAGCAGCTTACCTAGCGGGAGTTACAATGAGCAGTTCTTC. The genes are TRBV7-9 and TRBJ2-1; 10 bases agree with TRBD2. J was trimmed by 4 bases and V by 2 bases; bases with no gene match: 2. CDR1 and CDR2 (germline): SEHNR, FQNEAQ (reference sequence). The CDR3 contains 15 residues.

The chain combines TRBV5-1 with TRBJ1-2; TRBD1 might be the D (5 bases). In germline, CDR1 is SGHRS, CDR2 YFSETQ. The CDR3 covers 13 residues. The V and J ends lost 0 bases and 7 bases respectively, with 10 bases between them. For the CDR3, the DNA is TGCGCCAGCAGCTTGGGGGCAGGGTCTGGCTACACCTTC. Its protein is CASSLGAGSGYTF.

The chain employs TRBV19 and TRBJ1-2; TRBD1 aligns across 12 bases. This CDR3 contains 14 residues. Germline lookup yields CDR1 LNHDA and CDR2 SQIVND (reference sequence). With V trimmed by 4 bases and J by 6 bases, 3 bases remained unmatched. In DNA form, the CDR3 reads TGTGCCAGTAGTACCGGGACAGGGGGCCATGGCTACACCTTC. It yields the protein CASSTGTGGHGYTF. The variable domain in full, with the rest retrieved from reference TRBV19 and TRBJ1-2, is DGGITQSPKYLFRKEGQNVTLSCEQNLNHDAMYWYRQDPGQGLRLIYYSQIVNDFQKGDIAEGYSVSREKKESFPLTVTSAQKNPTAFYLCASSTGTGGHGYTFGSGTRLTVV.

The V and J genes are TRBV6-5 and TRBJ2-5, with D maybe TRBD1 (6 bases). Deletions cut 10 bases from V and 5 bases from J, with 17 bases between. Germline assignment: CDR1 MNHEY and CDR2 SVGAGI. The CDR3 contains 13 residues. The CDR3 DNA reads as TGTGCCATCAGGCCCGGGACAACCGAGACCCAGTACTTC. It translates to CAIRPGTTETQYF.

The chain uses TRBV29-1 and TRBJ2-7; weak D call: TRBD2 (6 bases). V lost 4 bases, J lost 4 bases, and 17 bases lay in between. In germline, CDR1 is SQVTM, CDR2 ANQGSEA. This CDR3 is built from 14 residues. The CDR3 protein is CSVGGGAGRYEQYF. CDR3 in DNA: TGCAGCGTTGGGGGAGGTGCGGGAAGGTACGAGCAGTACTTC.

The chain employs TRBV15 and TRBJ1-2; no clear D. V lost 5 bases and J lost 1, with 26 bases in between. The germline V gene encodes CDR1 LNHNV and CDR2 YYDKDF (reference sequence). The CDR3 is 19 residues long. The CDR3 spells CATSRGQPTRREGNYGYTF. In DNA, the CDR3 is TGTGCCACCAGCCGCGGGCAGCCTACGCGGAGGGAGGGTAACTATGGCTACACCTTC.

This chain links TRBV4-3 with TRBJ2-7, with TRBD2 identical over 10 bases. V lost 2 bases to trimming and J lost 1 base; unmatched junction nucleotides: 5. The CDR3 length is 16 residues. Germline assignment: CDR1 LGHNA and CDR2 YSLEER. CDR3 residues: CASSQTTSGTSYEQYF. CDR3 in DNA: TGCGCCAGCAGCCAAACTACTAGCGGGACTTCCTACGAGCAGTACTTC.

V gene TRBV4-2 combines with J gene TRBJ1-2, with D unresolved. V lost 3 bases and J lost 7, with 18 bases in between. There are 15 residues in the CDR3. Germline CDR1 LGHNA, CDR2 YNFKEQ. CDR3 loop: CASSQDQDGVGGYTF. In nucleotides, the CDR3 is TGTGCCAGCAGCCAGGATCAGGATGGTGTGGGTGGCTACACCTTC.

The chain couples TRBV3-1 (or the pseudogene TRBV3-2) to TRBJ2-3, with D possibly being TRBD2 (6 bases). Trimming took 1 base from V and 0 from J, leaving 8 bases between them. The CDR3 runs 15 residues. The germline CDR1 and CDR2 sequences are LGHDT and YNNKEL (reference sequence). The CDR3 loop is CASSQVAGSTDTQYF. CDR3 nucleotides: TGTGCCAGCAGCCAAGTCGCGGGGAGCACAGATACGCAGTATTTT.

The V call is TRBV5-5, the J call TRBJ2-1, with 13 bases matching TRBD2. Germline CDR1 reads SGHKS; CDR2 reads YYEKEE (reference sequence). Germline trimming cut 2 bases from V and 6 bases from J; bases unmatched to any gene: 2. This CDR3 contains 15 residues. CDR3 DNA: TGTGCCAGCAGCTTACTAGCGGGAGGGATCAATGAGCAGTTCTTC. This codes for CASSLLAGGINEQFF.

The chain is built from TRBV29-1 and TRBJ1-2, with D possibly being TRBD1 (5 bases). CDR1 and CDR2 from the germline V gene are SQVTM and ANQGSEA. V lost 4 bases and J lost 6, with 9 bases in between. The CDR3 sequence is 11 residues long. The CDR3 DNA reads TGCAGCGTTGGCAGGGCTAATGGCTACACCTTC. Amino acid sequence: CSVGRANGYTF.

The rearrangement joins TRBV30 to TRBJ1-6; D ambiguous. Germline lookup yields CDR1 GTSNPN and CDR2 SVGIG (reference sequence). This CDR3 spans 17 amino acids. Trimming left V 2 bases short and J 5 bases short, with 19 bases between. CDR3 region: CAWSNSGRSYNNSPLHF. CDR3 DNA: TGTGCCTGGAGTAACAGTGGGAGATCATATAATAATTCACCCCTCCACTTT.

This CDR3 is CAISPGLADNEQYF. CDR3 in DNA: TGTGCCATCAGTCCGGGACTAGCGGACAACGAGCAGTACTTC. V usage is TRBV10-3 and J usage is TRBJ2-7; 11 nucleotides line up with TRBD2. Germline loops: CDR1 ENHRY, CDR2 SYGVKD. The V and J ends lost 5 bases and 5 bases, in that order; junction bases with no gene match: 5. The CDR3 extends over 14 amino acids.

CDR3: CASSYPQRTANYGYTF. CDR3 sequence (DNA): TGTGCCAGCAGTTACCCCCAGCGGACAGCTAACTATGGCTACACCTTC. V is TRBV6-2 or TRBV6-3 and J is TRBJ1-2; D perhaps matches TRBD1 (6 bases). Trimming cost V 2 bases and J 0 bases, with 13 bases left between them. The CDR3 is 16 amino acids. The germline V gene encodes CDR1 MNHEY and CDR2 SVGEGT.

This clone was seen a few times. The chain has TRBV7-9 and TRBJ2-2, with 8 bases matching TRBD2. Looked up from germline, CDR1 is SEHNR and CDR2 is FQNEAQ (reference sequence). The CDR3 is made up of 17 amino acids. The J segment lost 4 bases and the V segment lost 4 bases, leaving 11 bases of the junction unmatched. The CDR3 spells CASSSGSGSGSTGELFF. DNA of the CDR3: TGTGCCAGCAGCTCCGGGAGCGGGAGCGGTTCCACCGGGGAGCTGTTTTTT.

The chain employs TRBV27 and TRBJ2-6; D not certain. This CDR3 is 16 amino acids long. CDR1 and CDR2 from the germline V gene are MNHEY and SMNVEV (reference sequence). The germline V and J ends were trimmed by 1 base and 4 bases, with 11 bases remaining between them. The CDR3 loop reads CASSLFSGAGANVLTF. Written as DNA, the CDR3 is TGTGCCAGCAGTTTATTCTCTGGAGCCGGGGCCAACGTCCTGACTTTC. The full variable domain, rest sourced from reference TRBV27 and TRBJ2-6, is EAQVTQNPRYLITVTGKKLTVTCSQNMNHEYMSWYRQDPGLGLRQIYYSMNVEVTDKGDVPEGYKVSRKEKRNFPLILESPSPNQTSLYFCASSLFSGAGANVLTFGAGSRLTVL.

The rearrangement uses TRBV20-1 and TRBJ2-3; a possible D gene is TRBD2 (5 bases). Trimming removed 3 bases from V and 0 bases from J, with 10 bases in between. Germline values: CDR1 DFQATT, CDR2 SNEGSKA (reference sequence). The CDR3 loop spans 14 amino acids. The CDR3 loop reads CSASYGVSTDTQYF. The CDR3 region has the DNA TGCAGTGCTAGTTACGGGGTTAGCACAGATACGCAGTATTTT.

The chain links TRBV7-6 to TRBJ2-1; weak D call: TRBD2 (6 bases). Germline values: CDR1 SGHVS, CDR2 FNYEAQ. V dropped 0 bases and J dropped 10 bases, with 10 bases sitting between them. The CDR3 length is 13 residues. CDR3 nucleotides: TGTGCCAGCAGCTTAGCGCGGGGTAACGAGCAGTTCTTC. Its translation is CASSLARGNEQFF. The complete variable domain, with remaining parts taken from reference TRBV7-6 and TRBJ2-1, reads GAGVSQSPRYKVTKRGQDVALRCDPISGHVSLYWYRQALGQGPEFLTYFNYEAQQDKSGLPNDRFSAERPEGSISTLTIQRTEQRDSAMYRCASSLARGNEQFFGPGTRLTVL.